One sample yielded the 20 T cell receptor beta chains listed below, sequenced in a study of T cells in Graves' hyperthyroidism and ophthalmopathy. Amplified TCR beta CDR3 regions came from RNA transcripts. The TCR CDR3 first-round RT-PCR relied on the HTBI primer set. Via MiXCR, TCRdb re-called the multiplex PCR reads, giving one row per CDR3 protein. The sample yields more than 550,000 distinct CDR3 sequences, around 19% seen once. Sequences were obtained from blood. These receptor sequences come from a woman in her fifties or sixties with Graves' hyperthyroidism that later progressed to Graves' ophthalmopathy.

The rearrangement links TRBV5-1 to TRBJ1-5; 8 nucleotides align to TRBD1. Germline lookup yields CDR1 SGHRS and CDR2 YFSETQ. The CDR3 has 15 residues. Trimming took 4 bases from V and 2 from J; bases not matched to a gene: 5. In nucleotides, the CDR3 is TGCGCCAGCAGCGTGACAGGGGCGCGCAATCAGCCCCAGCATTTT. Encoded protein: CASSVTGARNQPQHF.

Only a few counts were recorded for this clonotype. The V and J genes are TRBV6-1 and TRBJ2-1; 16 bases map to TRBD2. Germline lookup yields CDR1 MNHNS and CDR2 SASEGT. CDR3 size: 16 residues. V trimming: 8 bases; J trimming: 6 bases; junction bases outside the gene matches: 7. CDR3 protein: CASAGTSGGAGNEQFF. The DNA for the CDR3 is TGTGCCAGCGCCGGGACTAGCGGGGGGGCGGGCAATGAGCAGTTCTTC.

CDR3 DNA: TGCGCCAGCAGTGAGTCATCTGGAAACACCATATATTTT. This encodes CASSESSGNTIYF. The chain recombines TRBV10-1 with TRBJ1-3, with no clear D. Trimming shortened V by 0 bases and J by 1 base, and 1 base separated the two germline ends. Germline CDR1 WNHNN, CDR2 SYGVQD (reference sequence). There are 13 residues in the CDR3.

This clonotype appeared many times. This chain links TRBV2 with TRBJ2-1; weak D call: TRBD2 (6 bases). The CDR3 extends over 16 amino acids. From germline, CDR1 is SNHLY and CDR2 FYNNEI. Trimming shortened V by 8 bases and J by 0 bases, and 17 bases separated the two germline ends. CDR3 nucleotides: TGTGCCAGCGCACCGCGGGGATATAGCTCCTACAATGAGCAGTTCTTC. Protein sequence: CASAPRGYSSYNEQFF.

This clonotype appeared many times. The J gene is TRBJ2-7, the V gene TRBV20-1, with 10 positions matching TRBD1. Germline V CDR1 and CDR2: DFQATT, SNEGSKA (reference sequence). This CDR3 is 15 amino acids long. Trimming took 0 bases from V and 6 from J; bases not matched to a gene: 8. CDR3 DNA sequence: TGCAGTGCTAGAGATTTCAGACAGGGGGCTGGCGAGCAGTACTTC. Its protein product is CSARDFRQGAGEQYF.

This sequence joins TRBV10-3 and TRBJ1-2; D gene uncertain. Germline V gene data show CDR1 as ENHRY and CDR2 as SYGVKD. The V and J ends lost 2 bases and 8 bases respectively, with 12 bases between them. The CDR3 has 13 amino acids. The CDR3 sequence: CAISEDLNFGYTF. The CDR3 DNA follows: TGTGCCATCAGTGAGGATCTGAACTTCGGCTACACCTTC.

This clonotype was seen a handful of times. The CDR3 nucleotides are TGCGCCAGCAGTGAACCCAGATCAAACTATGGCTACACCTTC. It specifies CASSEPRSNYGYTF. The genes are TRBV10-2 and TRBJ1-2; D not certain. Trimming removed 3 bases at V and 2 bases at J, with 10 bases between. Looked up from germline, CDR1 is WSHSY and CDR2 is SAAADI. The CDR3 length is 14 residues.

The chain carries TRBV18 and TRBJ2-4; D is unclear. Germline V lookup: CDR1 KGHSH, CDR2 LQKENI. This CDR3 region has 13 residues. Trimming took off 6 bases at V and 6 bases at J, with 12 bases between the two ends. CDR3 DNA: TGTGCCAGCTCGGACCACGACCGAAACATTCAGTACTTC. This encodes CASSDHDRNIQYF.

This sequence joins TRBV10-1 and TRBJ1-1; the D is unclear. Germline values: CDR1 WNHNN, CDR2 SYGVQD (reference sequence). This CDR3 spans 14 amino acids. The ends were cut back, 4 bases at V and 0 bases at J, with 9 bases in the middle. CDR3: CASSGTRLNTEAFF. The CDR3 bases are TGCGCCAGCAGTGGCACACGGCTGAACACTGAAGCTTTCTTT.

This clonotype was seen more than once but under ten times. The CDR3 DNA sequence: TGTGCCAGCTCACCCCGGGGGGGACAGACCCAGTACTTC. Translated, it gives CASSPRGGQTQYF. The chain uses TRBV18 and TRBJ2-5, with 8 nucleotides matching TRBD2. Germline V CDR1 and CDR2: KGHSH, LQKENI. The CDR3 consists of 13 residues. V dropped 3 bases and J dropped 6; count of bases not matched to a gene: 3.

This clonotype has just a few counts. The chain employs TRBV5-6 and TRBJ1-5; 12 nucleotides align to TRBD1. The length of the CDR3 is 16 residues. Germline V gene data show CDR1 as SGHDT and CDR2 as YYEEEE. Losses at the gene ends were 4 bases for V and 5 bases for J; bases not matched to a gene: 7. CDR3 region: CASSRGQGAGYQPQHF. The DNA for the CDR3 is TGTGCCAGCAGCCGGGGACAGGGGGCAGGCTATCAGCCCCAGCATTTT.

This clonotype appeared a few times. CDR3 coding DNA: TGTGCCAGCCGGATAGAGACAAGCTACGAGCAGTACTTC. The encoded protein is CASRIETSYEQYF. The J gene is TRBJ2-7, the V gene TRBV27, with unresolved D. This CDR3 region has 13 residues. V shed 8 bases and J shed 3 bases, with 14 bases lying between them. Germline CDR1 and CDR2: MNHEY and SMNVEV (reference sequence).

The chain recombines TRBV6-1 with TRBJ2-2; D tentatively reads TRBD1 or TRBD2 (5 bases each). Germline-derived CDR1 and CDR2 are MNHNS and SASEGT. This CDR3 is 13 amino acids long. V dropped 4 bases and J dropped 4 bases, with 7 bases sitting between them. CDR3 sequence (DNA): TGTGCCAGCAGTGGGGGGTCCACCGGGGAGCTGTTTTTT. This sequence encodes CASSGGSTGELFF.

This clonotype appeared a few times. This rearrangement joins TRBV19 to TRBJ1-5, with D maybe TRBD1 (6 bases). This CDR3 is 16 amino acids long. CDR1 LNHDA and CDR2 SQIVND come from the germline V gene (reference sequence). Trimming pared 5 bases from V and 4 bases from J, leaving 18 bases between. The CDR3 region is CASSPVGTRRNQPQHF. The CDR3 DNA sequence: TGTGCCAGTAGTCCGGTTGGGACACGAAGAAATCAGCCCCAGCATTTT. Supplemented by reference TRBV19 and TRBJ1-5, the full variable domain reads DGGITQSPKYLFRKEGQNVTLSCEQNLNHDAMYWYRQDPGQGLRLIYYSQIVNDFQKGDIAEGYSVSREKKESFPLTVTSAQKNPTAFYLCASSPVGTRRNQPQHFGDGTRLSIL.

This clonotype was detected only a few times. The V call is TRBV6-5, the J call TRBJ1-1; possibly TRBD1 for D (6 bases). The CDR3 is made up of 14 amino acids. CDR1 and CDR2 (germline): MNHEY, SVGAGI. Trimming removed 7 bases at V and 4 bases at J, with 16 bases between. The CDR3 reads CASITGSLFTEAFF. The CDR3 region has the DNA TGTGCCAGCATTACAGGGAGTCTATTCACTGAAGCTTTCTTT.

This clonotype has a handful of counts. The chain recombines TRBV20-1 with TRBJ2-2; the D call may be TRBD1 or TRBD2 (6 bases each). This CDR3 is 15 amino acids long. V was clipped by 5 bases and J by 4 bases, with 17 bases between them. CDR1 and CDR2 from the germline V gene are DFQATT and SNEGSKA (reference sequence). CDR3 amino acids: CSAPGRGGTTGELFF. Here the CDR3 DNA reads TGCAGTGCTCCCGGGCGAGGGGGGACCACCGGGGAGCTGTTTTTT.

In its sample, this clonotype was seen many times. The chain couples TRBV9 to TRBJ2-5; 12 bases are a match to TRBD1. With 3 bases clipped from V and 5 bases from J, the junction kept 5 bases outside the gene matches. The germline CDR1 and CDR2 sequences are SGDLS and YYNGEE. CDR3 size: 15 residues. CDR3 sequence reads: CASSEGQGARETQYF. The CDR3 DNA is TGTGCCAGCAGCGAGGGACAGGGGGCGCGGGAGACCCAGTACTTC. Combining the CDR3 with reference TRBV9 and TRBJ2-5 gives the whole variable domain DSGVTQTPKHLITATGQRVTLRCSPRSGDLSVYWYQQSLDQGLQFLIQYYNGEERAKGNILERFSAQQFPDLHSELNLSSLELGDSALYFCASSEGQGARETQYFGPGTRLLVL.

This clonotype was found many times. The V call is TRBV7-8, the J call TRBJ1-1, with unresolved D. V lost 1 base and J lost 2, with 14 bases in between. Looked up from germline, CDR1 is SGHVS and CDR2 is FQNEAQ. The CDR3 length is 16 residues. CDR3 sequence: CASSLDGRLSNTEAFF. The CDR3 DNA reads TGTGCCAGCAGCTTAGACGGGAGACTTTCCAACACTGAAGCTTTCTTT.

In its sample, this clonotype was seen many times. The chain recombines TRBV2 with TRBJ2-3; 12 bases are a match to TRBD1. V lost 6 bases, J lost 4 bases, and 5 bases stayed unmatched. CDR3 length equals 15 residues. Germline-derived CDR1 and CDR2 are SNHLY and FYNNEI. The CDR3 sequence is CASSPGQGASDTQYF. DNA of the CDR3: TGTGCCAGCAGCCCGGGACAGGGGGCGTCAGATACGCAGTATTTT.

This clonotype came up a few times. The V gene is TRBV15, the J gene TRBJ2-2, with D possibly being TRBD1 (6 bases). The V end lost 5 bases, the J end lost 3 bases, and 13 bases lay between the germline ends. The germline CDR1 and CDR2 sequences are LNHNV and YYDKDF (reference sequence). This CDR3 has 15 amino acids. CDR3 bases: TGTGCCACCAGCCTCTGGACAGAACACACCGGGGAGCTGTTTTTT. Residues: CATSLWTEHTGELFF.